This T cell receptor beta chain derives from a study of blood T cells in healthy people across ages. This clonotype was seen a handful of times. A sample-barcoded 5' primer and a J-beta primer mix were used in a second PCR of roughly 7 to 11 cycles. TCRdb re-called the 5' RACE reads with MiXCR, one entry per CDR3 protein. Here the sample spans roughly 1,700,000 distinct CDR3 sequences, approximately 28% being singletons. This clonotype originated in a woman aged 30 to 39 in good health. Material: blood.

The CDR3 DNA reads as TGTGCCGCCACCGGGGGGCCTACCTACAATGAGCAGTTCTTC. Protein sequence: CAATGGPTYNEQFF. The chain is built from TRBV24-1 and TRBJ2-1; possibly TRBD2 for D (7 bases). The length of the CDR3 is 14 residues. Germline-derived CDR1 and CDR2 are KGHDR and SFDVKD. V dropped 12 bases and J dropped 2 bases, with 16 bases sitting between them.